This T cell receptor beta chain was documented in a study of T cells after posttransplantation cyclophosphamide (dated by TCRdb to 2016 to 2017). For the wider study: The study tracked T cell repertoire reconstitution by TRB sequencing after myeloablative bone marrow transplantation using posttransplantation cyclophosphamide as GVHD prophylaxis. Samples from approximately 37 PTCy-treated patients, along with samples from some 17 of their related bone marrow donors, underwent antigen receptor sequencing. Public TRB sequences were queried against a database of over 3,500 sequences associated with responses to pathogens, tumor antigens, self-antigens and alloantigens. Up to about 3 additional blood samples from 2 to 5.2 years after transplant were also TRB-sequenced in 3 patients, as was pretransplant blood from 4 patients. TRB sequencing was performed on blood from all 35 or so PTCy patients with 1-year posttransplant specimens. Because TRA and TRB clonality were tightly correlated in several samples, subsequent TCR analyses were focused on TRB only. On the study overall, not on this receptor specifically: Across about 49 patients, TRB clonality was highly associated with recipient CMV seropositivity and CMV reactivation, and PTCy diversity was similar to diversity in CNI/methotrexate controls. The TRB repertoires of T cells infiltrating skin or the GI tract showed only limited overlap with the TRB repertoires found in blood. Donor-recipient similarity was low at 1-2 months but rose over the first year, and later blood repertoires were often dominated by donor CD8+ memory clones.

TRB sequencing used genomic DNA with the immunoSEQ assay at survey resolution or the hsTCRB kit. As for the authors' bioinformatics: Initial read processing used immunoSEQ software, and repertoire analyses used the LymphoSeq R package. Clonality was computed as 1 minus normalized Shannon entropy; Gini coefficient was also calculated for each TRB dataset. Phenotypes of unsorted samples were inferred by mapping TRB sequences from sorted subsets of the recipient or donor onto the same recipient's unsorted samples. The table was pulled from immuneACCESS by TCRdb, which kept in-frame rearrangements only. Such tables lose some clones; where checked, under half of the loss comes from unresolved V genes, and the rest has no known cause. The V and J calls and the clone size are those of that table, but D and trimming were determined from the DNA. This sample has 9,500 to 15,000 clones, none of them a singleton. The top ten clonotypes cover about 7.3% of the sample.

On the day of marrow donation, related bone marrow donors gave peripheral blood samples. Peripheral blood and bone marrow mononuclear cells were isolated by Ficoll-Hypaque density centrifugation and cryopreserved. Ten or more counts support this clone. There is no known antigen for this receptor. Nothing much larger sits one base from this clone, and base qualities are not available. From cysteine to phenylalanine, the CDR3 is 17 amino acids long. The CDR3 DNA has 51 bases and is translated from base 1. CDR1 SGHRS and CDR2 YFSETQ are derived from the germline V gene. The V end gives up 0 bases and the J end 0 bases, leaving 0 bases in the junction not matched to a gene.

This receptor chain uses TRBV5-1 and TRBJ2-2; TRBD2 aligns with 12 central bases. Sequencing input: PBMCs. The TCR comes from a woman aged 40 to 50 in good health, CMV-negative, and a related stem cell transplant donor. The nucleotide sequence is given as TGCGCCAGCAGCTTGGGACTAGCGGGAGCGAACACCGGGGAGCTGTTTTTT. It encodes CASSLGLAGANTGELFF.